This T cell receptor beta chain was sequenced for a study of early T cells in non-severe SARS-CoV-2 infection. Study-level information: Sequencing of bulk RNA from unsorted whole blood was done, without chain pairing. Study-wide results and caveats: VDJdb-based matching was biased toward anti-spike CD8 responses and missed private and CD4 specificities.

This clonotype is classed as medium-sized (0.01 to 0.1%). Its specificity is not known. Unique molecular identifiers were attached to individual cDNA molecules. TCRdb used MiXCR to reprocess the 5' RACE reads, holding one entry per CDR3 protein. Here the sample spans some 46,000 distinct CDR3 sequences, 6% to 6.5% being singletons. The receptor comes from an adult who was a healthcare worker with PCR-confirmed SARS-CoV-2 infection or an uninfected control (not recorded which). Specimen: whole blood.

The CDR3 protein is CASSLGTPGVEAFF. The CDR3 nucleotides are TGTGCCAGCAGCTTGGGTACTCCGGGGGTTGAAGCTTTCTTT. The chain links TRBV5-5 to TRBJ1-1, with a weak D call TRBD1 (5 bases). This CDR3 contains 14 residues. V was clipped by 0 bases and J by 7 bases, with 13 bases between them. Germline values: CDR1 SGHKS, CDR2 YYEKEE (reference sequence).